This T cell receptor beta chain was profiled in a study of a mutant IDH1 vaccine in newly diagnosed glioma. Worth noting for this clone: Antigen unknown.

Generated by immunoSEQ multiplex PCR, the TCRdb table keeps only in-frame clones and is missing some. In the table there are over 55,000 clones, 65% to 90% of which are singletons. Overall study findings and caveats: Patients showed vaccine-induced immune responses at a rate of around 94%.

Germline V gives CDR1 SGHAT, CDR2 FQNNGV. The CDR3 is 14 amino acids. The V end lost 2 bases, the J end lost 5 bases, and 12 bases lay between the germline ends. Time point specified: week 5, during vaccination. Vaccination used 300 ug of mutant IDH1 20-mer peptide per dose, with topical imiquimod. The donors had new WHO grade 3 or 4 astrocytomas; these were IDH1-mutant and ATRX-lost. The receptor's source is a woman in her late teens or twenties with glioma. Some clones in this sample may be carry-over from other donors' samples. The starting material was PBMCs, obtained from a glioma patient whose treatment included an IDH1 peptide vaccine. This sequence joins TRBV11-2 and TRBJ1-1; TRBD1 is a possible D gene (5 bases). The CDR3 sequence is CASSLNPGWTEAFF. The CDR3 DNA sequence: TGTGCCAGCAGCTTAAATCCAGGGTGGACTGAAGCTTTCTTT.